These 16 T cell receptor beta chains originate from one sample sequenced in a study of CD4 and CD8 cells across lung adenocarcinoma regions. TCRdb independently ran MiXCR on the PCR reads; one entry per CDR3 protein. In the table there are more than 10,000 distinct CDR3 sequences, under 75% of which are singletons. Sequenced input: CD8+ T cells from the margin of a lung tumor. These receptors all stem from a female donor with lung adenocarcinoma. The CD4 and CD8 labels of this study may be unreliable.

This chain joins TRBV7-6 and TRBJ2-5; D remains ambiguous. TRBJ2-7 matches the DNA end more closely, so the J call is doubtful. The CDR3 runs 13 residues. Germline V CDR1 and CDR2: SGHVS, FNYEAQ. The CDR3 region is CASSRSPMYEQYF. CDR3 sequence (DNA): TGTGCCAGCAGCCGCTCCCCAATGTACGAGCAGTACTTC.

This chain connects TRBV6-1 to TRBJ2-5; D remains ambiguous. The J call may not be correct, given that the DNA end is closer to TRBJ2-1. This CDR3 is built from 11 residues. CDR1 is MNHNS and CDR2 is SASEGT in the germline V gene. The CDR3 nucleotides read TGTGCCAGCAGGAACAGCAATGAGCAGTTCTTC. This gives the protein CASRNSNEQFF.

Of note for this clonotype: One end of the junction does not line up with germline, which may come from a read error. V and J are TRBV6-1 and TRBJ2-5, with D possibly being TRBD2 (6 bases). This CDR3 has 16 residues. Germline V gene sequence: CDR1 MNHNS, CDR2 SASEGT. In DNA, the CDR3 is TGTGCCAGCGCGGGGAGCGGGCGCCCAAACCCAGAGACGCAGTACTTC. Translation gives CASAGSGRPNPETQYF.

In its sample, this clonotype was seen a few times. A much larger clone is a single base away; this may be a read error. The V call is TRBV7-6, the J call TRBJ2-1; D remains ambiguous. V was shortened by 4 bases and J by 8 bases, with 15 bases between the two germline ends. This CDR3 spans 14 amino acids. Germline-derived CDR1 and CDR2 are SGHVS and FNYEAQ. DNA for the CDR3: TGTGCCAGCAGCTCCAAGGTTGGGTCACATGAGCAGTTCTTC. Translating it yields CASSSKVGSHEQFF.

Points on this clonotype: A read error may account for a junction end that differs from germline. This chain connects TRBV6-1 to TRBJ2-3; 10 nucleotides line up with TRBD2. CDR3 length equals 15 residues. Per the germline V gene, CDR1 is MNHNS and CDR2 is SASEGT. DNA of the CDR3: TGTGCCAGCAGTCCGAGCGGGGGGGGCACAGATACGCAGTATTTC. It specifies CASSPSGGGTDTQYF.

V is TRBV5-4 and J is TRBJ2-1; D may correspond to TRBD1 or TRBD2 (5 bases each). The end of the DNA fits TRBJ2-5 better, so the J call may be wrong. The CDR3 is made up of 13 amino acids. Per the germline V gene, CDR1 is SGHNT and CDR2 is YYREEE (reference sequence). CDR3 protein: CASSLGTEETQYF. The CDR3 coding sequence is TGTGCCAGCAGCCTAGGGACGGAAGAGACCCAGTACTTC.

This clonotype was picked up one time. V and J are TRBV7-2 and TRBJ1-3; D gene unclear. Germline V gene data show CDR1 as SGHTA and CDR2 as FQGNSA. The CDR3 has 15 residues. V gave up 5 bases and J gave up 0 bases, with 11 bases separating them. The CDR3 nucleotides read TGTGCCAGCAGCCCAAGGGCAGTCTCTGGAAACACCATATATTTT. Its translation: CASSPRAVSGNTIYF.

V gene TRBV27 combines with J gene TRBJ2-3; possible D gene TRBD2, 5 bases. CDR1 is MNHEY and CDR2 is SMNVEV in the germline V gene (reference sequence). Trimming cost V 6 bases and J 2 bases, with 15 bases left between them. The CDR3 runs to 15 residues. The CDR3 DNA is TGTGCCAGCAGGACGGGATTTCAATACACAGATACGCAGTATTTT. Protein: CASRTGFQYTDTQYF.

This chain links TRBV10-3 with TRBJ2-1; 11 nucleotides align to TRBD2. Germline V gene lookup returns CDR1 ENHRY and CDR2 SYGVKD. Trimming at V came to 3 bases and at J to 7 bases, leaving 2 bases not matched to a gene. The CDR3 totals 14 residues. In DNA, the CDR3 is TGTGCCATCAGTGAACTAGCGGGAGTTAATGAGCAGTTCTTC. Its protein is CAISELAGVNEQFF.

The V gene is TRBV6-1, the J gene TRBJ2-1, with no clear D. The closer fit of TRBJ2-5 to the DNA end suggests the J call may be wrong. The CDR3 contains 14 residues. CDR1 is MNHNS, CDR2 SASEGT, per germline. The CDR3 here is CASSERAATETQYF. The CDR3 DNA reads as TGTGCCAGCAGTGAACGGGCGGCAACAGAGACCCAGTACTTC.

This clonotype was counted a single time. The genes are TRBV6-5 and TRBJ1-2; D remains unclear. Germline CDR1 reads MNHEY; CDR2 reads SVGAGI. The CDR3 spans 13 residues. The V and J ends lost 1 base and 7 bases respectively, with 10 bases between them. DNA for the CDR3: TGTGCCAGCAGTTACTGGCCTAGGGCTGGCTACACCTTC. Residues: CASSYWPRAGYTF.

The J gene is TRBJ2-1, the V gene TRBV25-1; TRBD2 might be the D (8 bases). Trimming shortened V by 1 base and J by 5 bases, and 18 bases separated the two germline ends. Germline-derived CDR1 and CDR2 are MGHDK and SYGVNS. The CDR3 runs 17 residues. CDR3 amino acids: CASSEWRGSGTDNEQFF. The DNA for the CDR3 is TGTGCCAGCAGTGAATGGAGGGGTAGCGGGACAGACAATGAGCAGTTCTTC. Drawing the rest from reference TRBV25-1 and TRBJ2-1, the complete variable domain is EADIYQTPRYLVIGTGKKITLECSQTMGHDKMYWYQQDPGMELHLIHYSYGVNSTEKGDLSSESTVSRIRTEHFPLTLESARPSHTSQYLCASSEWRGSGTDNEQFFGPGTRLTVL.

In this sample, this clonotype is medium-sized. V usage is TRBV6-5 and J usage is TRBJ1-6, with no clear D. This CDR3 comprises 14 residues. Germline CDR1 is MNHEY and CDR2 is SVGAGI. Trimming pared 6 bases from V and 2 bases from J, leaving 8 bases between. CDR3 sequence reads: CASRAGTYNSPLHF. For the CDR3, the DNA is TGTGCCAGCAGGGCCGGGACCTATAATTCACCCCTCCACTTT.

In DNA form, the CDR3 reads TGCGCCAGCAGTTTGACAGCGGGAGAGACCCAGTACTTC. Translation: CASSLTAGETQYF. The V gene is TRBV10-1, the J gene TRBJ2-5, with D perhaps matching TRBD2 (6 bases). Germline V CDR1 and CDR2: WNHNN, SYGVQD (reference sequence). The V end was cut by 5 bases, the J end by 4 bases, with 11 bases between. The CDR3 loop spans 13 amino acids.

With respect to this clonotype: One end of the junction varies from germline; a read error may be responsible. The chain recombines TRBV10-1 with TRBJ2-5; the D gene is possibly TRBD2 (6 bases). Germline V gives CDR1 WNHNN, CDR2 SYGVQD (reference sequence). The CDR3 is 14 residues long. CDR3 sequence reads: CAGSGGSVRETQYF. CDR3 in DNA: TGCGCGGGCAGTGGGGGGAGTGTCCGGGAGACGCAGTACTTC.

The genes are TRBV10-2 and TRBJ2-5; a weak D match, TRBD2 (6 bases). V lost 6 bases to trimming and J lost 3 bases, with 11 bases between them. The CDR3 consists of 13 residues. CDR1 and CDR2 from the germline V gene are WSHSY and SAAADI. CDR3 protein: CASRTPGEETQYF. The CDR3 DNA reads as TGCGCCAGCAGAACCCCGGGAGAAGAGACCCAGTACTTC.